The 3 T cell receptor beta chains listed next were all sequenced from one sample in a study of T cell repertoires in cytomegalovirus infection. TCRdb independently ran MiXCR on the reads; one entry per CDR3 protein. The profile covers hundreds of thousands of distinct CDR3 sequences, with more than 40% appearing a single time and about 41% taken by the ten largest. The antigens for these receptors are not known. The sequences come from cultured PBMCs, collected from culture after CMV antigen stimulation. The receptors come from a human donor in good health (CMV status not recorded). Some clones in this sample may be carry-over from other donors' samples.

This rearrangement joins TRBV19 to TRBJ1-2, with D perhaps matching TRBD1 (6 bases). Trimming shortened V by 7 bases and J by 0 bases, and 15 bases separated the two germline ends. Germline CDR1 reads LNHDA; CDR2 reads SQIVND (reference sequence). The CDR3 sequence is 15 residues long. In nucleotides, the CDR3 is TGTGCCAGTAATCCCAGGGGCTTGACTAACTATGGCTACACCTTC. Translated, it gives CASNPRGLTNYGYTF.

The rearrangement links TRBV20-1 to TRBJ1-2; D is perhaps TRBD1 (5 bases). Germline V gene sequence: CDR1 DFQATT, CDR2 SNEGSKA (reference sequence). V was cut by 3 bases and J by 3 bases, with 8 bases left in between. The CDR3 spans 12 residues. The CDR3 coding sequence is TGCAGTGCTAGGACAGACCACTATGGCTACACCTTC. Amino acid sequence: CSARTDHYGYTF.

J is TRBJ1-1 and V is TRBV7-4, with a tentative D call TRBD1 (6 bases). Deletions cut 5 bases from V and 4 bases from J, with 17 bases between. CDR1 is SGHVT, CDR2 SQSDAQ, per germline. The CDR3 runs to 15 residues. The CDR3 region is CASSVRGGGGTEAFF. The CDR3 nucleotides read TGTGCCAGCAGCGTGAGGGGGGGTGGGGGCACTGAAGCTTTCTTT.